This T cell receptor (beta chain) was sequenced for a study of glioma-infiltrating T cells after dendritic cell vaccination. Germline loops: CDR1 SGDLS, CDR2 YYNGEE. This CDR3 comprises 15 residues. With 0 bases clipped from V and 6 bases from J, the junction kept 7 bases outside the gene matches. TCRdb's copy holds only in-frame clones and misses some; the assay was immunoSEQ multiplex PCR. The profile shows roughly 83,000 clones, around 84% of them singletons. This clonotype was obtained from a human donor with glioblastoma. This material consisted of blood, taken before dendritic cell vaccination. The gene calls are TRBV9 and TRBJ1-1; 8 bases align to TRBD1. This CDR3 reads CASSVVRGQGSEAFF. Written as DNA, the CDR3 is TGTGCCAGCAGCGTAGTCAGGGGGCAGGGTTCTGAAGCTTTCTTT.